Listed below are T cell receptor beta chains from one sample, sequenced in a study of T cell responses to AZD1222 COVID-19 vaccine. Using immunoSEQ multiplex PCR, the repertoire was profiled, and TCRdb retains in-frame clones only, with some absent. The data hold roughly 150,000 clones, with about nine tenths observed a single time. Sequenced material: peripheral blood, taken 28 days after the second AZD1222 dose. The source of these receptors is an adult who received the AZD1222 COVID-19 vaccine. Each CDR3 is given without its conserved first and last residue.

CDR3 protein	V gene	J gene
ASSAAPGLAGGYEQF	TRBV7-3	TRBJ2-1
ASSEGDRGIYEQY	TRBV6-1	TRBJ2-7
AWRPQLGEQY	TRBV30	TRBJ2-7
ASSLGGGQGPRSTEAF	TRBV7-2	TRBJ1-1
ATHRTSGSTDTQY	TRBV6-5	TRBJ2-3
ASSIGLGGRAADTQY	TRBV19	TRBJ2-3
ASSLSGGRGSYEQY	TRBV5-1	TRBJ2-7
ASSSPTSGPYEQY	TRBV7-6	TRBJ2-7
ASRRDRGTYGYT	TRBV12-1	TRBJ1-2
ASSFYSTNTEAF	TRBV5-1	TRBJ1-1
ASSYSSGAYEQY	TRBV7-2	TRBJ2-7
ASSQGRDGEQY	TRBV3-1/TRBV3-2	TRBJ2-7
ASSLEFGSTNEKLF	TRBV7-2	TRBJ1-4
ASSYTPTNEKLF	TRBV6-5	TRBJ1-4
ASSLIRFTEAF	TRBV7-3	TRBJ1-1
ASSSGTGVRPNQPQH	TRBV3-1/TRBV3-2	TRBJ1-5
ASSETGGRNSPLH	TRBV6-6	TRBJ1-6
ASSYVSETQY	TRBV6-2/TRBV6-3	TRBJ2-5
ASSGSGRGGNEQF	TRBV6-4	TRBJ2-1
ASRKSGRAYEQY	TRBV6-6	TRBJ2-7
ASSLQRGGNEQF	TRBV19	TRBJ2-1
ASSPRQGAGELF	TRBV5-1	TRBJ2-2
ASSLATTFDALARETQY	TRBV7-2	TRBJ2-5
ASSLTGLYEQY	TRBV18	TRBJ2-7
ATLGGGVTEAF	TRBV28	TRBJ1-1
SVELAGGSNTGELF	TRBV29-1	TRBJ2-2
ASSSPGGGVTEAF	TRBV5-1	TRBJ1-1
AWGGVGRL	TRBV30	TRBJ1-1
ASSPMRLAGSLAKNIQY	TRBV18	TRBJ2-4
ASSPGQMETQY	TRBV19	TRBJ2-5
ASRPGTGVTYEQY	TRBV19	TRBJ2-7
ASSLESLPGDTQY	TRBV5-1	TRBJ2-3
ASSNQGAPGNTIY	TRBV19	TRBJ1-3
ASSEARGRNEQF	TRBV25-1	TRBJ2-1
AWSGTGHEQY	TRBV30	TRBJ2-7
ASSYSGTGDPYEQY	TRBV6-2/TRBV6-3	TRBJ2-7
ASRVSGQGLYEQY	TRBV27	TRBJ2-7
ASSLAVSSEQY	TRBV5-1	TRBJ2-7
ASALQPAGTYNEQF	TRBV19	TRBJ2-1
ASSVSGSKF	TRBV5-6	TRBJ2-1
ASSFRGANTGELF	TRBV5-6	TRBJ2-2
ASCRTYEQY	TRBV2	TRBJ2-7
ASTLSGPNTEAF	TRBV19	TRBJ1-1